Below are 29 T cell receptor beta chains sequenced from a single sample in a study of cytomegalovirus exposure and HLA in healthy donors. The primer mix had 60 Vbeta and 13 Jbeta primers. This table comes from immunoSEQ multiplex PCR, and its TCRdb copy is limited to in-frame clones, with some not included. This sample contains about 200,000 clones. Source material: PBMCs. These receptors were taken from a girl aged 2-10 years in good health and CMV-seropositive.

The chain uses TRBV7-9 and TRBJ2-3, with D tentatively TRBD1 (5 bases). V was trimmed by 6 bases and J by 5 bases, leaving 15 bases between them. Germline loops: CDR1 SEHNR, CDR2 FQNEAQ (reference sequence). This CDR3 has 14 residues. The CDR3 sequence is CASSRTPDKDTQYF. CDR3 in DNA: TGTGCCAGCAGTCGCACTCCGGACAAAGATACGCAGTATTTT.

The J gene is TRBJ2-1, the V gene TRBV7-8; TRBD2 matches 16 bases. V gave up 2 bases and J gave up 3 bases; unmatched junction bases: 16. This CDR3 has 22 amino acids. The germline CDR1 and CDR2 sequences are SGHVS and FQNEAQ. CDR3 bases: TGTGCCAGCAGCTTAATAACCCTAAGGGGACTAGCGGGAGGGGACAACTACAATGAGCAGTTCTTC. This gives the protein CASSLITLRGLAGGDNYNEQFF.

This chain links TRBV6-1 with TRBJ2-1; D perhaps matches TRBD1 (6 bases). V gave up 1 base and J gave up 13 bases, with 11 bases separating them. Per the germline V gene, CDR1 is MNHNS and CDR2 is SASEGT. The CDR3 has 12 amino acids. The CDR3 loop is CASSEVQGIQFF. CDR3 nucleotides: TGTGCCAGCAGTGAAGTACAGGGCATCCAGTTCTTC.

Here the CDR3 DNA reads TGCAGCGTTGAATGGCTAGCTTCGGAGACCCAGTACTTC. As protein: CSVEWLASETQYF. V is TRBV29-1 and J is TRBJ2-5; TRBD2 might be the D (5 bases). The CDR3 is 13 residues long. Trimming shortened V by 2 bases and J by 5 bases, and 12 bases separated the two germline ends. Germline V gene lookup returns CDR1 SQVTM and CDR2 ANQGSEA. Filled out from reference TRBV29-1 and TRBJ2-5, the complete variable domain reads SAVISQKPSRDICQRGTSLTIQCQVDSQVTMMFWYRQQPGQSLTLIATANQGSEATYESGFVIDKFPISRPNLTFSTLTVSNMSPEDSSIYLCSVEWLASETQYFGPGTRLLVL.

The V gene is TRBV7-8, the J gene TRBJ2-7; no clear D gene. Looked up from germline, CDR1 is SGHVS and CDR2 is FQNEAQ. V was shortened by 6 bases and J by 3 bases, with 6 bases between the two germline ends. CDR3 size: 11 residues. CDR3 loop: CASSGDYEQYF. CDR3 in DNA: TGTGCCAGCAGTGGAGACTACGAGCAGTACTTC.

Points on this clone: A junction boundary mismatches the germline segment, possibly from a read error. V is TRBV15 and J is TRBJ2-2; tentatively, D is TRBD2 (6 bases). Germline loops: CDR1 LNHNV, CDR2 YYDKDF (reference sequence). The CDR3 runs 14 residues. The CDR3 reads CATSRDLGAGGLNF. CDR3 coding DNA: TGTGCCACCAGCAGAGATCTGGGAGCGGGTGGGCTAAATTTT.

This chain links TRBV4-2 with TRBJ2-1; TRBD2 matches 7 bases. Germline assignment: CDR1 LGHNA and CDR2 YNFKEQ. The CDR3 is 16 residues long. V dropped 4 bases and J dropped 5; count of bases not matched to a gene: 11. This chain's CDR3 is CASSLMAAGINNEQFF. Here the CDR3 DNA reads TGTGCCAGCAGCCTTATGGCAGCGGGGATTAACAATGAGCAGTTCTTC.

The J gene is TRBJ2-6, the V gene TRBV5-1, with TRBD2 as a possible D gene (6 bases). The CDR3 spans 16 residues. V was pared by 0 bases and J by 0 bases, with 7 bases between. CDR1 is SGHRS and CDR2 is YFSETQ in the germline V gene. The CDR3 sequence is CASSLAGSSGANVLTF. In DNA, the CDR3 is TGCGCCAGCAGCTTGGCCGGGAGCTCTGGGGCCAACGTCCTGACTTTC.

The chain is built from TRBV19 and TRBJ2-1, with a weak D call TRBD1 (6 bases). This CDR3 is 16 amino acids long. The ends were cut back, 1 base at V and 3 bases at J, with 13 bases in the middle. The germline CDR1 and CDR2 sequences are LNHDA and SQIVND (reference sequence). In DNA, the CDR3 is TGTGCCAGTAGTATAGGCTACAGGGTTAACTACAATGAGCAGTTCTTC. Protein product: CASSIGYRVNYNEQFF. Supplemented by reference TRBV19 and TRBJ2-1, the full variable domain reads DGGITQSPKYLFRKEGQNVTLSCEQNLNHDAMYWYRQDPGQGLRLIYYSQIVNDFQKGDIAEGYSVSREKKESFPLTVTSAQKNPTAFYLCASSIGYRVNYNEQFFGPGTRLTVL.

The V call is TRBV6-5, the J call TRBJ2-3, with 9 bases that match TRBD2. CDR1 is MNHEY and CDR2 is SVGAGI in the germline V gene. This CDR3 contains 14 residues. V shed 6 bases and J 1 base; nucleotides not matched to a gene: 2. The CDR3 DNA reads TGTGCCAGCAGCCTAGCGGGACGCACAGATACGCAGTATTTT. Amino acids: CASSLAGRTDTQYF.

This chain uses TRBV28 with TRBJ1-2, with 7 bases matching TRBD1. V shed 6 bases, J shed 6 bases, and the junction held 10 bases outside the gene matches. There are 14 residues in the CDR3. In germline, CDR1 is MDHEN, CDR2 SYDVKM. The CDR3 region has the DNA TGTGCCAGCAGACCACCGGGACAGCTCGATGGCTACACCTTC. Protein sequence: CASRPPGQLDGYTF.

V is TRBV4-2 and J is TRBJ2-3; 15 positions agree with TRBD2. Germline assignment: CDR1 LGHNA and CDR2 YNFKEQ. The length of the CDR3 is 16 residues. Trimming removed 4 bases from V and 5 bases from J; junction bases left unmatched: 4. In nucleotides, the CDR3 is TGTGCCAGCAGCCGAGGACTAGCGGGGGGGGGAGATACGCAGTATTTT. This translates into CASSRGLAGGGDTQYF.

The CDR3 sequence: CASSPNLGQADYGYTF. The CDR3 DNA is TGTGCCAGCTCACCCAACTTAGGACAGGCAGACTATGGCTACACCTTC. This rearrangement joins TRBV18 to TRBJ1-2; 7 bases are shared with TRBD1. This CDR3 has 16 amino acids. Germline assignment: CDR1 KGHSH and CDR2 LQKENI. Trimming took 3 bases from V and 3 from J; bases not matched to a gene: 10.

The rearrangement links TRBV28 to TRBJ1-1, with D tentatively TRBD1 (5 bases). Germline V gene sequence: CDR1 MDHEN, CDR2 SYDVKM. The CDR3 sequence is 11 residues long. Trimming stripped 8 bases from V and 3 bases from J, with 7 bases between. The CDR3 DNA sequence: TGTGCCAGCCAGGGTTACACTGAAGCTTTCTTT. Its protein product is CASQGYTEAFF.

Note on this clone: The junction differs from germline at one of its ends, possibly a read error. The rearrangement joins TRBV19 to TRBJ2-2; 8 positions match TRBD1. Looked up from germline, CDR1 is LNHDA and CDR2 is SQIVND (reference sequence). CDR3 length: 13 amino acids. CDR3 DNA sequence: TGTACCAGTAGTCAGACAGGGGCCGGGGAGCTGTTTTTT. Its translation: CTSSQTGAGELFF. The whole variable domain, remainder taken from reference TRBV19 and TRBJ2-2, is DGGITQSPKYLFRKEGQNVTLSCEQNLNHDAMYWYRQDPGQGLRLIYYSQIVNDFQKGDIAEGYSVSREKKESFPLTVTSAQKNPTAFYLCTSSQTGAGELFFGEGSRLTVL.

The chain has TRBV28 and TRBJ1-1; 7 bases agree with TRBD1. Germline-derived CDR1 and CDR2 are MDHEN and SYDVKM. CDR3 length equals 15 residues. Trimming cost V 8 bases and J 1 base; bases outside gene matches: 10. CDR3 protein: CASGPGQPTNTEAFF. DNA for the CDR3: TGTGCCAGCGGACCGGGACAGCCAACGAACACTGAAGCTTTCTTT.

The chain employs TRBV9 and TRBJ1-1, with TRBD1 identical over 8 bases. This CDR3 region has 17 residues. With V trimmed by 3 bases and J by 3 bases, 13 bases remained unmatched. The germline CDR1 and CDR2 sequences are SGDLS and YYNGEE. The CDR3: CASSGQGKSSQDTEAFF. The CDR3, as DNA: TGTGCCAGCAGCGGACAGGGGAAATCATCTCAGGACACTGAAGCTTTCTTT. The full variable domain, in which reference TRBV9 and TRBJ1-1 provide the parts outside the CDR3, is DSGVTQTPKHLITATGQRVTLRCSPRSGDLSVYWYQQSLDQGLQFLIQYYNGEERAKGNILERFSAQQFPDLHSELNLSSLELGDSALYFCASSGQGKSSQDTEAFFGQGTRLTVV.

This chain links TRBV27 with TRBJ2-1; 9 bases agree with TRBD2. Trimming removed 8 bases from V and 11 bases from J; junction bases left unmatched: 19. The CDR3 extends over 16 amino acids. Germline CDR1 is MNHEY and CDR2 is SMNVEV (reference sequence). The CDR3 loop is CASRRRAGGLDTQQFF. CDR3 sequence (DNA): TGTGCCAGCCGACGACGGGCGGGAGGGCTCGATACCCAGCAGTTCTTC.

The chain employs TRBV11-2 and TRBJ1-1; a weak D match, TRBD1 (6 bases). This CDR3 spans 11 amino acids. Trimming shortened V by 1 base and J by 10 bases, and 7 bases separated the two germline ends. CDR1 is SGHAT, CDR2 FQNNGV, per germline. The CDR3 spells CASSLAGAAFF. The CDR3 region has the DNA TGTGCCAGCAGCTTAGCAGGGGCAGCTTTCTTT.

The genes are TRBV18 and TRBJ1-1; D uncertain. Germline lookup yields CDR1 KGHSH and CDR2 LQKENI. CDR3 length: 13 residues. Trimming shortened V by 2 bases and J by 3 bases, and 7 bases separated the two germline ends. CDR3 in DNA: TGTGCCAGCTCACCAAAGGGAGACACTGAAGCTTTCTTT. Its translation: CASSPKGDTEAFF.

The genes are TRBV19 and TRBJ1-3; TRBD1 matches at 8 bases. J lost 2 bases, V lost 4 bases, and 7 bases had no gene match. This CDR3 region has 16 residues. Germline CDR1 is LNHDA and CDR2 is SQIVND (reference sequence). CDR3 protein: CASSTGQVNPGNTIYF. Here the CDR3 DNA reads TGTGCCAGTAGTACGGGACAGGTTAATCCTGGAAACACCATATATTTT.

Here the CDR3 reads CASKRWAEMNTEAFF. CDR3 DNA sequence: TGTGCCAGCAAGCGGTGGGCGGAAATGAACACTGAAGCTTTCTTT. This rearrangement joins TRBV27 to TRBJ1-1; D remains unclear. CDR1 and CDR2 (germline): MNHEY, SMNVEV (reference sequence). The V gene lost 7 bases and the J gene lost 0 bases, with 15 bases spanning the gap. This CDR3 is 15 amino acids long.

The rearrangement uses TRBV7-3 and TRBJ1-1, with D maybe TRBD1 (5 bases). Germline V gene lookup returns CDR1 SGHTA and CDR2 FQGTGA. This CDR3 is 14 amino acids long. V was trimmed by 3 bases and J by 1 base, leaving 9 bases between them. CDR3: CASSFVGQNTEAFF. In nucleotides, the CDR3 is TGTGCCAGCAGCTTTGTGGGGCAGAACACTGAAGCTTTCTTT.

V usage is TRBV6-5 and J usage is TRBJ2-1; TRBD2 is a possible D gene (5 bases). Germline V gene data show CDR1 as MNHEY and CDR2 as SVGAGI. The CDR3 extends over 15 amino acids. V lost 2 bases and J 8 bases, leaving 16 bases between the germline ends. CDR3 in DNA: TGTGCCAGCAGTTACAGGGCGGGCCCTGGGGATGAGCAGTTCTTC. Translating gives CASSYRAGPGDEQFF.

The chain combines TRBV7-3 with TRBJ1-2; a possible D gene is TRBD1 (6 bases). CDR3 length: 14 amino acids. The germline CDR1 and CDR2 sequences are SGHTA and FQGTGA. Trimming removed 5 bases at V and 6 bases at J, with 16 bases between. The CDR3: CASSPTGGGNGYTF. In DNA, the CDR3 is TGTGCCAGCAGCCCGACAGGCGGAGGTAATGGCTACACCTTC.

The chain employs TRBV28 and TRBJ2-1, with TRBD2 identical over 12 bases. V trimming: 6 bases; J trimming: 5 bases; junction bases outside the gene matches: 5. The CDR3 is made up of 15 amino acids. Per germline, CDR1 MDHEN and CDR2 SYDVKM. The CDR3, as DNA: TGTGCCAGCAGATCTCTAGCGGGAGGGAACAATGAGCAGTTCTTC. Translation gives CASRSLAGGNNEQFF.

The gene calls are TRBV28 and TRBJ2-1; the D is unclear. The length of the CDR3 is 13 residues. The ends were cut back, 5 bases at V and 6 bases at J, with 11 bases in the middle. Germline loops: CDR1 MDHEN, CDR2 SYDVKM. CDR3 bases: TGTGCCAGCAGTCCTCAGGTTTCCAATGAGCAGTTCTTC. Its protein product is CASSPQVSNEQFF.

The chain uses TRBV5-1 and TRBJ1-4, with TRBD1 identical over 8 bases. V dropped 0 bases and J dropped 8; count of bases not matched to a gene: 3. Germline values: CDR1 SGHRS, CDR2 YFSETQ. The length of the CDR3 is 14 residues. Written as DNA, the CDR3 is TGCGCCAGCAGCTTGGACAGGGGGGACGAAAAACTGTTTTTT. As protein: CASSLDRGDEKLFF. Together with reference TRBV5-1 and TRBJ1-4, the CDR3 gives the full variable domain: KAGVTQTPRYLIKTRGQQVTLSCSPISGHRSVSWYQQTPGQGLQFLFEYFSETQRNKGNFPGRFSGRQFSNSRSEMNVSTLELGDSALYLCASSLDRGDEKLFFGSGTQLSVL.

V usage is TRBV9 and J usage is TRBJ2-3; maybe TRBD2 (6 bases). Germline loops: CDR1 SGDLS, CDR2 YYNGEE. The V end lost 4 bases, the J end lost 1 base, and 13 bases lay between the germline ends. The CDR3 length is 15 residues. In DNA form, the CDR3 reads TGTGCCAGCAGCCCCAGGGACTCTCGCACAGATACGCAGTATTTT. This gives the protein CASSPRDSRTDTQYF.